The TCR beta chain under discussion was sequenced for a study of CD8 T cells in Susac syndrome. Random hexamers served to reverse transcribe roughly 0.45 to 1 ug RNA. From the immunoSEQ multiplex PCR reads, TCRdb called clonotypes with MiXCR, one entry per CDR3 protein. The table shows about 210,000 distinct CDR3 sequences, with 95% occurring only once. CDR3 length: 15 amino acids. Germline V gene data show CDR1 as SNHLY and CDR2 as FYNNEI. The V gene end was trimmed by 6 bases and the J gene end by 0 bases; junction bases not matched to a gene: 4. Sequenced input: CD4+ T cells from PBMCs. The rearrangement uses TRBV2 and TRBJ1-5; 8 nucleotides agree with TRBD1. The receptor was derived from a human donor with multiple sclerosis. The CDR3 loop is CASRGTGYSNQPQHF. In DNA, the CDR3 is TGTGCCAGCAGGGGGACAGGTTATAGCAATCAGCCCCAGCATTTT.